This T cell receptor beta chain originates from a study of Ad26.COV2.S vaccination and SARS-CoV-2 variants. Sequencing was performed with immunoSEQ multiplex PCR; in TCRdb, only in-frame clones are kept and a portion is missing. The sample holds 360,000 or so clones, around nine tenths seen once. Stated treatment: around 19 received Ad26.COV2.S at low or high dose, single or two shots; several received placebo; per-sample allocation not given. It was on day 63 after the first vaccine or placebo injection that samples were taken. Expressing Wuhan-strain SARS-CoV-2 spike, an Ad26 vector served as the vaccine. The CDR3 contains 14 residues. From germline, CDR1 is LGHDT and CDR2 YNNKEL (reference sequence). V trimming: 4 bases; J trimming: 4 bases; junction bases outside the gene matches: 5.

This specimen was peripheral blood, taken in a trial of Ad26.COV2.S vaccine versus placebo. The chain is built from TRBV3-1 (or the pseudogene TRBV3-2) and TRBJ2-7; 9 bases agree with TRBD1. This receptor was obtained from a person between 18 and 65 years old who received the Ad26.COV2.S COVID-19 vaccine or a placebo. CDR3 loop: CASSPRDRVYEQYF. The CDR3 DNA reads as TGTGCCAGCAGCCCCCGGGACAGGGTGTACGAGCAGTACTTC.